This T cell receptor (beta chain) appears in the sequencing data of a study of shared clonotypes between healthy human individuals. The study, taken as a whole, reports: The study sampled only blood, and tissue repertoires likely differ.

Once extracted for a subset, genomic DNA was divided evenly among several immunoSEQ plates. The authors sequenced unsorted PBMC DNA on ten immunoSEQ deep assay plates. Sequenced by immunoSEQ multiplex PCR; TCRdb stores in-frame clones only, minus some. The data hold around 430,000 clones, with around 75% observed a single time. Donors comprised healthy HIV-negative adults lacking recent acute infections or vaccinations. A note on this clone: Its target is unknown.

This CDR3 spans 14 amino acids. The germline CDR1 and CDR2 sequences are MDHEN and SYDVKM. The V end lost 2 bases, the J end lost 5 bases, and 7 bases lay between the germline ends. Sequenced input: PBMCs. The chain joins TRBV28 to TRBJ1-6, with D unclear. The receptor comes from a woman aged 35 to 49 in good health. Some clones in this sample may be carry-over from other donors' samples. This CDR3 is CASSLRRNNSPLHF. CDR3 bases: TGTGCCAGCAGTTTACGACGGAATAATTCACCCCTCCACTTT.